This T cell receptor beta chain was obtained from a study of blood T cells in healthy people across ages. The CDR3 extends over 14 amino acids. From germline, CDR1 is SGDLS and CDR2 YYNGEE. Trimming pared 0 bases from V and 6 bases from J, leaving 7 bases between. As to this clonotype: Its antigen is still unknown.

Findings and caveats of the study: Diversity of TCR beta per million T cells declined in a roughly linear way with age.

Primed by a sample-barcoded 5' primer and a J-beta primer mix, a second PCR proceeded for 7 to 11 cycles. In TCRdb, the 5' RACE reads were re-called with MiXCR into one record per CDR3 protein. Among over 1.5 million distinct CDR3 sequences listed, about 50% were seen once. This receptor was obtained from a woman aged 40 to 50 in good health. Sequencing was done on a sample of blood. V gene TRBV9 combines with J gene TRBJ1-6, with D unresolved. The CDR3 loop is CASSVAPFNSPLHF. For the CDR3, the DNA is TGTGCCAGCAGCGTAGCGCCCTTTAATTCACCCCTCCACTTT.